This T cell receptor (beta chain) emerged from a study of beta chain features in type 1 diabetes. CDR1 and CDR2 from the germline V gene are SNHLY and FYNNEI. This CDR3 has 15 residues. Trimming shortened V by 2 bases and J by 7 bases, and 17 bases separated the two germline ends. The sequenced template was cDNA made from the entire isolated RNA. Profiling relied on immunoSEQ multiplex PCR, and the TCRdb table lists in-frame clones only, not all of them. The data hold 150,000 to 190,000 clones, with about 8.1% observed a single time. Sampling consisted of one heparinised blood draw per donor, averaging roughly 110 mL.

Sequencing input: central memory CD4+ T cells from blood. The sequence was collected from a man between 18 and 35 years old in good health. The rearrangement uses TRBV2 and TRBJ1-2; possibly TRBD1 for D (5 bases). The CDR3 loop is CASSEIPGRAIGYTF. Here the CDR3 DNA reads TGTGCCAGCAGTGAAATCCCAGGGAGGGCGATTGGCTACACCTTC.